One sample yielded the 20 T cell receptor beta chains listed below, sequenced in a study of cytomegalovirus exposure and HLA in healthy donors. Use of 60 Vbeta and 13 Jbeta primers characterized the PCR. Sequencing used immunoSEQ multiplex PCR; TCRdb keeps in-frame clones, though not all of them. The sample includes about 180,000 clones, just over 75% of them seen just once. Source material: PBMCs. The receptors were sampled from a woman in her sixties or seventies in good health and CMV-seropositive.

This chain connects TRBV7-3 to TRBJ1-6, with unresolved D. CDR1 and CDR2 (germline): SGHTA, FQGTGA. V lost 3 bases to trimming and J lost 10 bases, with 16 bases between them. This CDR3 is 15 amino acids long. The CDR3 DNA reads TGTGCCAGCAGCTTGGAGGGCCGTATAGGATCACCCCTCCACTTT. Translation gives CASSLEGRIGSPLHF.

The chain recombines TRBV5-4 with TRBJ2-6; 7 nucleotides line up with TRBD1. The CDR3 is made up of 17 amino acids. Germline values: CDR1 SGHNT, CDR2 YYREEE (reference sequence). The V and J ends lost 0 bases and 3 bases, in that order; junction bases with no gene match: 6. In DNA form, the CDR3 reads TGTGCCAGCAGCTTGGAGGGACAGTACAGTGGGGCCAACGTCCTGACTTTC. Translation gives CASSLEGQYSGANVLTF.

The chain has TRBV28 and TRBJ2-6, with D maybe TRBD1 (5 bases). V was shortened by 6 bases and J by 2 bases, with 11 bases between the two germline ends. The CDR3 is 15 amino acids. Germline lookup yields CDR1 MDHEN and CDR2 SYDVKM. CDR3 in amino acids: CASSRRVPGANVLTF. CDR3 in DNA: TGTGCCAGCAGCCGCAGGGTACCTGGGGCCAACGTCCTGACTTTC.

This chain uses TRBV5-5 with TRBJ2-5; 7 nucleotides line up with TRBD1. With 0 bases clipped from V and 1 base from J, the junction kept 6 bases outside the gene matches. Germline CDR1 is SGHKS and CDR2 is YYEKEE (reference sequence). The CDR3 is made up of 16 amino acids. CDR3: CASSLGQGVGQETQYF. DNA for the CDR3: TGTGCCAGCAGCTTGGGGCAGGGGGTGGGCCAAGAGACCCAGTACTTC.

This clone has more than one count but fewer than ten. V gene TRBV29-1 combines with J gene TRBJ2-3, with TRBD2 matching 7 bases. Germline V lookup: CDR1 SQVTM, CDR2 ANQGSEA. This CDR3 region has 12 residues. J gave up 5 bases and V 8 bases, and 7 bases lay outside the gene matches. The CDR3 is CSLGLPGDTQYF. The CDR3 region has the DNA TGCAGCCTGGGACTACCTGGAGATACGCAGTATTTT.

The chain is built from TRBV5-6 and TRBJ2-3; 8 bases map to TRBD2. Germline CDR1 and CDR2: SGHDT and YYEEEE. V was clipped by 0 bases and J by 3 bases; unmatched bases: 6. This CDR3 region has 16 residues. The CDR3 spells CASSLGPAGATDTQYF. The CDR3 DNA follows: TGTGCCAGCAGCTTGGGCCCAGCGGGGGCAACAGATACGCAGTATTTT.

The chain carries TRBV6-5 and TRBJ2-2; TRBD1 is a possible D gene (6 bases). The length of the CDR3 is 15 residues. Germline V gene data show CDR1 as MNHEY and CDR2 as SVGAGI. With 2 bases removed from V and 4 bases from J, the gap between germline ends came to 11 bases. The CDR3 reads CASSYRGRGTGELFF. As DNA, the CDR3 is TGTGCCAGCAGTTACAGGGGGAGAGGCACCGGGGAGCTGTTTTTT.

The V gene is TRBV19, the J gene TRBJ2-4, with TRBD2 matching over 9 bases. Germline CDR1 and CDR2: LNHDA and SQIVND (reference sequence). This CDR3 is built from 14 residues. With V trimmed by 5 bases and J by 12 bases, 11 bases remained unmatched. CDR3 nucleotides: TGTGCCAGTAGTGTGACTAGCGGAGGGGACAGTCAGTACTTC. Its protein product is CASSVTSGGDSQYF. Combining the CDR3 with reference TRBV19 and TRBJ2-4 gives the whole variable domain DGGITQSPKYLFRKEGQNVTLSCEQNLNHDAMYWYRQDPGQGLRLIYYSQIVNDFQKGDIAEGYSVSREKKESFPLTVTSAQKNPTAFYLCASSVTSGGDSQYFGAGTRLSVL.

CDR3 residues: CSVEVGDRGPSYEQYF. CDR3 DNA: TGCAGCGTTGAAGTTGGAGACAGGGGGCCCTCCTACGAGCAGTACTTC. J is TRBJ2-7 and V is TRBV29-1; 10 nucleotides agree with TRBD1. The CDR3 contains 16 residues. Germline V CDR1 and CDR2: SQVTM, ANQGSEA. Losses at the gene ends were 1 base for V and 0 bases for J; bases not matched to a gene: 6.

The chain employs TRBV27 and TRBJ2-3, with 10 bases that match TRBD2. Germline values: CDR1 MNHEY, CDR2 SMNVEV (reference sequence). The CDR3 spans 16 residues. Trimming at V came to 5 bases and at J to 2 bases, leaving 7 bases not matched to a gene. CDR3 bases: TGTGCCAGCAGTCCTCATAGCGGGGGGCCCACAGATACGCAGTATTTT. It translates to CASSPHSGGPTDTQYF.

The chain combines TRBV29-1 with TRBJ2-1; TRBD2 matches 12 bases. This CDR3 contains 14 residues. The germline CDR1 and CDR2 sequences are SQVTM and ANQGSEA. V was clipped by 6 bases and J by 7 bases; unmatched bases: 7. The CDR3 DNA reads TGCAGCGTCGCCCAGACTAGCGGGGGAAATGAGCAGTTCTTC. Translated: CSVAQTSGGNEQFF.

The rearrangement links TRBV5-6 to TRBJ2-3, with 7 positions matching TRBD2. V was pared by 3 bases and J by 0 bases, with 4 bases of the junction left unmatched. The CDR3 spans 15 residues. Germline CDR1 is SGHDT and CDR2 is YYEEEE. The CDR3: CASSSGLFSTDTQYF. The CDR3 DNA is TGTGCCAGCAGCTCGGGACTATTTAGCACAGATACGCAGTATTTT.

DNA for the CDR3: TGTGCCATCACCAGACTAGCGAGACTACAAGCAGATACGCAGTATTTT. It is translated as CAITRLARLQADTQYF. V usage is TRBV10-3 and J usage is TRBJ2-3; 8 nucleotides align to TRBD2. From germline, CDR1 is ENHRY and CDR2 SYGVKD. The V gene end was trimmed by 7 bases and the J gene end by 4 bases; junction bases not matched to a gene: 13. CDR3 length: 16 amino acids.

This chain uses TRBV27 with TRBJ1-5; no definite D call. CDR1 is MNHEY, CDR2 SMNVEV, per germline (reference sequence). The CDR3 is 15 amino acids. V gave up 6 bases and J gave up 2 bases, with 14 bases separating them. The CDR3 spells CASRPSLGGNQPQHF. For the CDR3, the DNA is TGTGCCAGCAGGCCCTCACTCGGGGGCAATCAGCCCCAGCATTTT.

The chain is built from TRBV5-6 and TRBJ1-6; TRBD1 agrees at 7 bases. After removal of 5 bases from V and 3 bases from J, the junction contained 5 bases not matched to a gene. This CDR3 spans 15 amino acids. Germline V gene data show CDR1 as SGHDT and CDR2 as YYEEEE. The CDR3 nucleotides are TGTGCCAGCAGTTGGGGACAGAACTATAATTCACCCCTCCACTTT. This codes for CASSWGQNYNSPLHF.

This clone was picked up one time. V usage is TRBV18 and J usage is TRBJ2-3; 8 positions match TRBD1. Looked up from germline, CDR1 is KGHSH and CDR2 is LQKENI. Germline trimming cut 6 bases from V and 5 bases from J; bases unmatched to any gene: 10. The CDR3 is made up of 15 amino acids. The CDR3 here is CASSQNRGIGDTQYF. The CDR3 DNA reads TGTGCCAGCTCTCAGAACAGGGGGATCGGAGATACGCAGTATTTT.

This clone was picked up a small number of times. The rearrangement uses TRBV5-1 and TRBJ1-3; TRBD1 agrees at 8 bases. After removal of 4 bases from V and 1 base from J, the junction contained 1 base not matched to a gene. The CDR3 loop spans 14 amino acids. Germline V gives CDR1 SGHRS, CDR2 YFSETQ. CDR3 loop: CASSTGGSGNTIYF. CDR3 sequence (DNA): TGCGCCAGCAGCACAGGGGGTTCTGGAAACACCATATATTTT.

This rearrangement joins TRBV6-6 to TRBJ1-6; D uncertain. The length of the CDR3 is 14 residues. V lost 6 bases and J 9 bases, leaving 15 bases between the germline ends. Germline CDR1 reads MNHNY; CDR2 reads SVGAGI (reference sequence). Written as DNA, the CDR3 is TGTGCCAGCAGCTCCCTTACCGAGGTTTCACCCCTCCACTTT. It is translated as CASSSLTEVSPLHF.

The chain employs TRBV6-5 and TRBJ2-7, with 14 bases matching TRBD2. Germline assignment: CDR1 MNHEY and CDR2 SVGAGI. This CDR3 comprises 15 residues. V lost 5 bases and J lost 6; bases outside the gene matches: 6. The CDR3 nucleotides read TGTGCCAGCAGTGCGGGGACTAGCGGGAGATTCGAGCAGTACTTC. Amino acids: CASSAGTSGRFEQYF.

This clone was observed a few times. The rearrangement uses TRBV9 and TRBJ2-2, with 13 bases matching TRBD2. After removal of 2 bases from V and 7 bases from J, the junction contained 5 bases not matched to a gene. This CDR3 has 16 residues. The germline CDR1 and CDR2 sequences are SGDLS and YYNGEE. The CDR3 DNA sequence: TGTGCCAGCAGCGTCCTACTAGCGGGAGGGCTCGGGGAGCTGTTTTTT. Encoded protein: CASSVLLAGGLGELFF.